These 23 T cell receptor beta chains were sequenced from one sample in a study of blood T cell repertoires in COVID-19. Libraries were prepared by immunoSEQ multiplex PCR; TCRdb keeps only in-frame clonotypes and omits some of them. This table has 55,000 to 80,000 clones, 78% appearing once. The sample taken for sequencing was peripheral blood. The receptor set was obtained from a man aged 55 to 70 with COVID-19, enrolled during active disease.

The sample holds a few counts of this clone. V is TRBV9 and J is TRBJ1-3; D might be TRBD1 (5 bases). Per germline, CDR1 SGDLS and CDR2 YYNGEE. Trimming cost V 0 bases and J 2 bases, with 9 bases left between them. CDR3 length: 15 amino acids. The CDR3 sequence: CASSVAAGAGNTIYF. CDR3 in DNA: TGTGCCAGCAGCGTAGCTGCGGGGGCTGGAAACACCATATATTTT. Full variable domain (missing parts from reference TRBV9 and TRBJ1-3): DSGVTQTPKHLITATGQRVTLRCSPRSGDLSVYWYQQSLDQGLQFLIQYYNGEERAKGNILERFSAQQFPDLHSELNLSSLELGDSALYFCASSVAAGAGNTIYFGEGSWLTVV.

CDR3 sequence: CASSGEIRETQYF. In nucleotides, the CDR3 is TGTGCCAGCAGTGGGGAGATCCGAGAGACCCAGTACTTC. The chain couples TRBV2 to TRBJ2-5; tentatively, D is TRBD2 (5 bases). Germline values: CDR1 SNHLY, CDR2 FYNNEI. The V gene lost 4 bases and the J gene lost 4 bases, with 10 bases spanning the gap. The CDR3 runs 13 residues.

This chain joins TRBV5-1 and TRBJ2-1; a possible D gene is TRBD1 (7 bases). The CDR3 sequence is 15 residues long. The germline CDR1 and CDR2 sequences are SGHRS and YFSETQ. V lost 0 bases and J 9 bases, leaving 16 bases between the germline ends. The CDR3 sequence: CASSLAVGGDSEQFF. The CDR3 DNA reads TGCGCCAGCAGCTTGGCCGTCGGCGGGGACAGTGAGCAGTTCTTC.

The chain carries TRBV2 and TRBJ1-4; unclear D gene. CDR1 is SNHLY, CDR2 FYNNEI, per germline. V lost 9 bases, J lost 8 bases, and 13 bases lay in between. The CDR3 has 12 amino acids. The CDR3 here is CARRAGSEKLFF. CDR3 DNA: TGTGCCAGGAGGGCCGGGAGCGAAAAACTGTTTTTT.

V usage is TRBV20-1 and J usage is TRBJ2-1; a possible D gene is TRBD1 (7 bases). The CDR3 spans 11 residues. Trimming cost V 7 bases and J 9 bases, with 13 bases left between them. The germline gives CDR1 DFQATT, CDR2 SNEGSKA (reference sequence). This CDR3 is CSVQGGGEQFF. The CDR3 DNA is TGCAGTGTGCAGGGGGGTGGTGAGCAGTTCTTC.

V is TRBV6-1 and J is TRBJ1-6; D gene unclear. The V and J ends lost 1 base and 10 bases respectively, with 14 bases between them. Germline loops: CDR1 MNHNS, CDR2 SASEGT. The CDR3 has 15 residues. CDR3 bases: TGTGCCAGCAGTGAAGTTGGCCTCGGGAGGTCACCCCTCCACTTT. It codes for CASSEVGLGRSPLHF.

The gene calls are TRBV12-5 and TRBJ2-3; D is possibly TRBD1 (6 bases). From germline, CDR1 is LGHNT and CDR2 FRNRAP. Trimming cost V 9 bases and J 2 bases, with 18 bases left between them. The CDR3 sequence is 15 residues long. For the CDR3, the DNA is TGTGCTAGCGAGAAGGGGGACCTACCCACAGATACGCAGTATTTT. Protein sequence: CASEKGDLPTDTQYF.

This clone was seen a handful of times. The chain is built from TRBV19 and TRBJ1-4; possibly TRBD1 for D (5 bases). CDR1 LNHDA and CDR2 SQIVND come from the germline V gene (reference sequence). The CDR3 is 14 amino acids. V gave up 5 bases and J gave up 4 bases, with 11 bases separating them. In nucleotides, the CDR3 is TGTGCCAGTAGTTCTCGGGGGGGTAATGAAAAACTGTTTTTT. Encoded protein: CASSSRGGNEKLFF.

This chain connects TRBV2 to TRBJ1-4; 7 nucleotides agree with TRBD1. V was pared by 4 bases and J by 4 bases, with 3 bases of the junction left unmatched. CDR3 length equals 14 residues. CDR1 SNHLY and CDR2 FYNNEI come from the germline V gene. CDR3 coding DNA: TGTGCCAGCAGTGTTGGGACAGTTAATGAAAAACTGTTTTTT. It translates to CASSVGTVNEKLFF. Full variable domain (outside the CDR3, taken from reference TRBV2 and TRBJ1-4): EPEVTQTPSHQVTQMGQEVILRCVPISNHLYFYWYRQILGQKVEFLVSFYNNEISEKSEIFDDQFSVERPDGSNFTLKIRSTKLEDSAMYFCASSVGTVNEKLFFGSGTQLSVL.

J is TRBJ2-5 and V is TRBV7-3; 7 bases fit TRBD2. Germline loops: CDR1 SGHTA, CDR2 FQGTGA. Unmatched junction bases numbered 11, after V lost 1 base and J lost 0 bases. This CDR3 has 18 residues. CDR3 sequence (DNA): TGTGCCAGCAGCTTAAGGGGGGGACCGAGAGGGAACCAAGAGACCCAGTACTTC. Protein product: CASSLRGGPRGNQETQYF.

The chain combines TRBV6-5 with TRBJ2-3, with TRBD2 identical over 10 bases. CDR1 and CDR2 (germline): MNHEY, SVGAGI. The CDR3 is 16 amino acids. The V segment lost 6 bases and the J segment 3 bases; nucleotides outside the gene matches: 9. The CDR3 DNA reads TGTGCCAGCAGCTACCAACCGGGACTAGCGACAGATACGCAGTATTTT. It specifies CASSYQPGLATDTQYF.

CDR3 sequence (DNA): TGTGCCAGCAGCTTAGGGGGACTTGCTGGGGCCAACGTCCTGACTTTC. The encoded protein is CASSLGGLAGANVLTF. The chain employs TRBV7-2 and TRBJ2-6; maybe TRBD2 (6 bases). The V end was cut by 1 base, the J end by 2 bases, with 9 bases between. Germline CDR1 reads SGHTA; CDR2 reads FQGNSA. This CDR3 contains 16 residues.

The sample holds a few counts of this clone. The rearrangement links TRBV12-3 or TRBV12-4 to TRBJ2-5, with a weak D call TRBD2 (5 bases). V lost 1 base and J 5 bases, leaving 8 bases between the germline ends. CDR3 length: 13 amino acids. CDR3 DNA: TGTGCCAGCAGTTTAGTAGCGCGGGAGACCCAGTACTTC. It translates to CASSLVARETQYF.

This clone occurred a few times. This chain uses TRBV6-5 with TRBJ1-5; D is undetermined. CDR3 size: 13 residues. In germline, CDR1 is MNHEY, CDR2 SVGAGI. Trimming removed 5 bases at V and 4 bases at J, with 9 bases between. DNA of the CDR3: TGTGCCAGCAGTCAGGCTATTAATCAGCCCCAGCATTTT. Protein: CASSQAINQPQHF.

The chain uses TRBV2 and TRBJ2-7, with D perhaps matching TRBD1 (6 bases). Germline CDR1 and CDR2: SNHLY and FYNNEI. CDR3 length equals 12 residues. V lost 5 bases and J 7 bases, leaving 12 bases between the germline ends. Here the CDR3 DNA reads TGTGCCAGCAGTCAGGGGTACGGGGAGCAGTACTTC. Amino acid sequence: CASSQGYGEQYF.

The CDR3 DNA sequence: TGTGCCTCCCAAGTTCCGGGACAGGAGGCCTACGAGCAGTACTTC. Translated, it gives CASQVPGQEAYEQYF. The chain carries TRBV2 and TRBJ2-7; 8 nucleotides agree with TRBD1. Germline V gene lookup returns CDR1 SNHLY and CDR2 FYNNEI. The CDR3 is made up of 15 amino acids. The V and J ends lost 11 bases and 2 bases, in that order; junction bases with no gene match: 14.

J is TRBJ1-1 and V is TRBV5-1; 8 nucleotides line up with TRBD1. Germline-derived CDR1 and CDR2 are SGHRS and YFSETQ. Unmatched junction bases numbered 4, after V lost 6 bases and J lost 0 bases. CDR3 size: 14 residues. The CDR3 spells CASIGQGMNTEAFF. For the CDR3, the DNA is TGCGCCAGCATCGGACAGGGAATGAACACTGAAGCTTTCTTT.

V and J are TRBV29-1 and TRBJ2-3; D perhaps matches TRBD1 (5 bases). This CDR3 region has 14 residues. Between the trimmed V and J ends, which lost 6 bases and 3 bases, there was a span of 16 bases. Germline values: CDR1 SQVTM, CDR2 ANQGSEA. The DNA of the CDR3 is TGCAGCGTCCGAGTCGACAGTATAACAGATACGCAGTATTTT. Translating it yields CSVRVDSITDTQYF.

CDR3 nucleotides: TGTGCCAGCAGTCCCCTAGCGGGGGTTACGATTGATGGGGTGCAGTACTTC. Its translation: CASSPLAGVTIDGVQYF. The chain couples TRBV28 to TRBJ2-7, with 10 nucleotides matching TRBD2. Per the germline V gene, CDR1 is MDHEN and CDR2 is SYDVKM. V lost 5 bases to trimming and J lost 9 bases; unmatched junction nucleotides: 19. The length of the CDR3 is 17 residues. The whole variable domain, filled in from reference TRBV28 and TRBJ2-7, reads DVKVTQSSRYLVKRTGEKVFLECVQDMDHENMFWYRQDPGLGLRLIYFSYDVKMKEKGDIPEGYSVSREKKERFSLILESASTNQTSMYLCASSPLAGVTIDGVQYFGPGTRLTVT.

The chain is built from TRBV12-3 or TRBV12-4 and TRBJ1-4; D is unclear. This CDR3 has 12 residues. The germline V and J ends were trimmed by 1 base and 13 bases, with 10 bases remaining between them. The CDR3 loop is CASSLVLGSLFF. The CDR3 nucleotides read TGTGCCAGCAGTTTAGTGCTAGGATCACTGTTTTTT.

CDR3 sequence (DNA): TGTGCCAGCGCCACGGGGGGGGCAACTAATGAAAAACTGTTTTTT. Protein sequence: CASATGGATNEKLFF. V and J are TRBV9 and TRBJ1-4; D is perhaps TRBD1 (5 bases). The V and J ends lost 7 bases and 0 bases respectively, with 13 bases between them. The CDR3 has 15 amino acids. Germline CDR1 is SGDLS and CDR2 is YYNGEE.

The chain uses TRBV24-1 and TRBJ2-5; a weak D match, TRBD1 (6 bases). Germline V gives CDR1 KGHDR, CDR2 SFDVKD. Deletions cut 4 bases from V and 5 bases from J, with 13 bases between. The CDR3 spans 14 residues. In DNA form, the CDR3 reads TGTGCCACCAGTGACCACAGGGTGGGGGAGACCCAGTACTTC. This sequence encodes CATSDHRVGETQYF.

The V call is TRBV30, the J call TRBJ2-2, with TRBD1 matching 8 bases. V lost 0 bases and J lost 6; bases outside the gene matches: 9. The CDR3 spans 16 residues. Germline-derived CDR1 and CDR2 are GTSNPN and SVGIG (reference sequence). CDR3 nucleotide sequence: TGTGCCTGGAGTGTATCGGGGACAGGACTCCCCGGGGAGCTGTTTTTT. Translated, it gives CAWSVSGTGLPGELFF.